This T cell receptor (beta chain) originates from a study of CD8 T cells in Susac syndrome. Patients with Susac syndrome met the recently defined diagnostic criteria for definite or probable disease. The germline V gene has CDR1 MNHEY and CDR2 SVGAGI. The CDR3 loop spans 13 amino acids. Trimming shortened V by 6 bases and J by 2 bases, and 10 bases separated the two germline ends. Reverse transcription of 0.5 to 1 ug RNA was performed with random hexamers. From the immunoSEQ multiplex PCR reads, TCRdb called clonotypes with MiXCR, one entry per CDR3 protein. The table lists some 210,000 distinct CDR3 sequences, approximately 94% of them singletons, with 0.15% in the top ten.

The rearrangement uses TRBV6-5 and TRBJ1-2; the D gene is possibly TRBD1 (5 bases). This sequence was found in a human donor with Susac syndrome. Sequenced sample: CD4+ T cells from PBMCs. The chain's CDR3 is CASRIRQNYGYTF. The CDR3 DNA reads as TGTGCCAGCAGGATCCGACAGAACTATGGCTACACCTTC.